This T cell receptor (beta chain) originates from a study of blood T cell repertoires in COVID-19. Study at large: There were acute and convalescent COVID-19 samples, and they came from the United States, Italy and Spain. Sources were T cells, B-cell-depleted T cells, or PBMCs; the material itself was cDNA or gDNA.

Original data processing: For nucleated cells, counts were estimated from reference gene primer amplification. Produced via immunoSEQ multiplex PCR; TCRdb's table is partial and in-frame only. V and J calls plus clone size are reproduced from that table; the DNA served to infer D and trimming. The sample lists roughly 110,000 clones; 85% were seen once. CDR3 length: 16 residues. J lost 6 bases, V lost 6 bases, and 10 bases had no gene match. The germline V gene encodes CDR1 SGDLS and CDR2 YYNGEE. The sample comprised peripheral blood. The chain has TRBV9 and TRBJ2-1, with 12 bases lining up with TRBD1. This receptor was obtained from a man aged 35-49 years with acute or convalescent COVID-19. The CDR3 loop is CASTQGLGQGANEQFF. In DNA, the CDR3 is TGTGCCAGCACCCAAGGGTTGGGACAGGGGGCCAATGAGCAGTTCTTC.